These 16 T cell receptor beta chains originate from one sample sequenced in a study of identifying expanded T cells in peripheral blood. Assay: immunoSEQ multiplex PCR; the TCRdb copy retains only in-frame clones and omits some. The sample includes about 58,000 clones, approximately 80% of them seen just once. Sample: blood. The origin of the receptors is a person between 18 and 75 years old in good health.

CDR3 DNA: TGCGCCAGCAGTGAGAGCAGGCGAAACTTCTATGGCTACACCTTC. Translating it yields CASSESRRNFYGYTF. The chain carries TRBV10-2 and TRBJ1-2; unclear D gene. Germline V gene lookup returns CDR1 WSHSY and CDR2 SAAADI. This CDR3 has 15 amino acids. Trimming cost V 2 bases and J 4 bases, with 14 bases left between them.

This chain joins TRBV30 and TRBJ1-2, with D perhaps matching TRBD1 (6 bases). CDR1 is GTSNPN and CDR2 is SVGIG in the germline V gene (reference sequence). V was clipped by 4 bases and J by 2 bases, with 11 bases between them. The CDR3 has 13 residues. Here the CDR3 reads CAWIPTGNYGYTF. CDR3 in DNA: TGTGCCTGGATCCCTACAGGGAACTATGGCTACACCTTC.

This chain joins TRBV21-1 and TRBJ1-6. TRBV21-1 is an annotated pseudogene. The CDR3 runs 14 residues. CDR3 loop: CASSERGAGAPLHF. DNA for the CDR3: TGTGCCAGCAGCGAGCGAGGGGCTGGGGCACCCCTCCACTTT.

J is TRBJ2-5 and V is TRBV11-2; TRBD1 matches 7 bases. The CDR3 spans 14 residues. The V gene's germline CDR1 is SGHAT and CDR2 FQNNGV. Trimming removed 4 bases from V and 6 bases from J; junction bases left unmatched: 8. The CDR3 loop reads CASSSPGQRQTQYF. The DNA for the CDR3 is TGTGCCAGCAGCTCGCCGGGACAGCGGCAGACCCAGTACTTC.

V gene TRBV5-1 combines with J gene TRBJ2-1; no clear D. Per the germline V gene, CDR1 is SGHRS and CDR2 is YFSETQ. The CDR3 extends over 13 amino acids. V was pared by 0 bases and J by 11 bases, with 12 bases between. The CDR3 loop is CASSLDWAEKQFF. CDR3 in DNA: TGCGCCAGCAGCTTGGACTGGGCGGAAAAGCAGTTCTTC.

The rearrangement joins TRBV9 to TRBJ2-5; 10 nucleotides align to TRBD2. Germline V CDR1 and CDR2: SGDLS, YYNGEE. The V and J ends lost 4 bases and 5 bases, in that order; junction bases with no gene match: 8. This CDR3 has 15 residues. The CDR3 region has the DNA TGTGCCAGCAGCACGGGACTAGCGAGGGCGGAGACCCAGTACTTC. Protein sequence: CASSTGLARAETQYF. Full variable domain (rest looked up from reference TRBV9 and TRBJ2-5): DSGVTQTPKHLITATGQRVTLRCSPRSGDLSVYWYQQSLDQGLQFLIQYYNGEERAKGNILERFSAQQFPDLHSELNLSSLELGDSALYFCASSTGLARAETQYFGPGTRLLVL.

The rearrangement links TRBV7-2 to TRBJ1-1, with 11 bases lining up with TRBD1. This CDR3 spans 15 amino acids. V dropped 6 bases and J dropped 10; count of bases not matched to a gene: 13. In germline, CDR1 is SGHTA, CDR2 FQGNSA. CDR3 amino acids: CASRLTGQGVLGAFF. Written as DNA, the CDR3 is TGTGCCAGCAGATTGACGGGACAGGGGGTATTAGGAGCTTTCTTT.

Comments on this clone: The junction departs from the called germline gene at one end, perhaps through a read error. Other DNA sequences in this specimen translate into the identical CDR3. The chain recombines TRBV5-6 with TRBJ1-4; D possibly corresponds to TRBD1 (5 bases). The germline V gene has CDR1 SGHDT and CDR2 YYEEEE. The CDR3 extends over 14 amino acids. The CDR3 DNA sequence: TGTGCTAGCAGCAACCCGGGGACCGATGAAAAACTGTTTTTT. Its protein product is CASSNPGTDEKLFF.

The CDR3 DNA reads TGTGCCAGCAGTGCCCTGGGGGCATATGGCTACACCTTC. This sequence encodes CASSALGAYGYTF. V and J are TRBV6-1 and TRBJ1-2; perhaps TRBD1 as D (6 bases). This CDR3 is 13 amino acids long. In germline, CDR1 is MNHNS, CDR2 SASEGT. Trimming took 4 bases from V and 5 from J, leaving 11 bases between them.

Note on this clone: Other DNA sequences from this sample encode an identical CDR3 as well. The chain joins TRBV18 to TRBJ2-1; D is unresolved. Germline assignment: CDR1 KGHSH and CDR2 LQKENI. The CDR3 spans 14 residues. V shed 1 base and J shed 5 bases, with 9 bases lying between them. The chain's CDR3 is CASSPQATNNEQFF. In nucleotides, the CDR3 is TGTGCCAGCTCACCACAGGCAACTAACAATGAGCAGTTCTTC.

This clone has a handful of counts. V gene TRBV6-1 combines with J gene TRBJ1-5, with D possibly being TRBD1 (5 bases). V dropped 1 base and J dropped 4 bases, with 11 bases sitting between them. This CDR3 region has 15 residues. Germline V CDR1 and CDR2: MNHNS, SASEGT. The DNA of the CDR3 is TGTGCCAGCAGTGAAGGGTCAGGGATGAATCAGCCCCAGCATTTT. As protein: CASSEGSGMNQPQHF.

V gene TRBV5-1 combines with J gene TRBJ1-2, with D possibly matching TRBD1 (5 bases). The CDR3 runs 13 residues. Between the trimmed V and J ends, which lost 5 bases and 6 bases, there was a span of 14 bases. The V gene's germline CDR1 is SGHRS and CDR2 YFSETQ. CDR3 residues: CASRDDPRDGYTF. CDR3 sequence (DNA): TGCGCCAGCAGAGATGATCCCAGGGATGGCTACACCTTC.

This clone was counted a single time. CDR3 amino acids: CAISESMGGLNTEAFF. Here the CDR3 DNA reads TGTGCCATCAGTGAGTCGATGGGGGGTTTAAACACTGAAGCTTTCTTT. The J gene is TRBJ1-1, the V gene TRBV10-3; D is possibly TRBD1 (5 bases). V lost 0 bases and J lost 2, with 13 bases in between. This CDR3 comprises 16 residues. CDR1 and CDR2 (germline): ENHRY, SYGVKD.

The CDR3 DNA is TGCGCCAGCAGCGGGGGGCGGCCTGGGACTGAAGCTTTCTTT. It yields the protein CASSGGRPGTEAFF. The V gene is TRBV5-1, the J gene TRBJ1-1; maybe TRBD1 (6 bases). This CDR3 is 14 amino acids long. V lost 4 bases and J lost 5, with 15 bases in between. CDR1 is SGHRS, CDR2 YFSETQ, per germline.

This chain joins TRBV5-1 and TRBJ2-5, with D perhaps matching TRBD1 or TRBD2 (5 bases each). Germline V gives CDR1 SGHRS, CDR2 YFSETQ. This CDR3 has 14 amino acids. V was cut by 2 bases and J by 5 bases, with 13 bases left in between. The chain's CDR3 is CASSFLGGTETQYF. CDR3 DNA sequence: TGCGCCAGCAGCTTCCTTGGGGGTACGGAGACCCAGTACTTC.

V usage is TRBV5-4 and J usage is TRBJ2-1; 10 bases fit TRBD1. The CDR3 extends over 17 amino acids. Germline CDR1 SGHNT, CDR2 YYREEE (reference sequence). Losses at the gene ends were 4 bases for V and 10 bases for J; bases not matched to a gene: 17. CDR3 sequence (DNA): TGTGCCAGCAGCCCCCCCGGCCCGGGACAGGGGAGTAGCGAGCAGTTCTTC. It specifies CASSPPGPGQGSSEQFF.